This T cell receptor beta chain was captured by sequencing in a study of shared T cell receptors in the human thymus. With V trimmed by 4 bases and J by 8 bases, 7 bases remained unmatched. There are 12 residues in the CDR3. From germline, CDR1 is SQVTM and CDR2 ANQGSEA. Using immunoSEQ multiplex PCR, the repertoire was profiled, and TCRdb retains in-frame clones only, with some absent. This table holds hundreds of thousands of clones, around 89% found once. These same records also appear under a second study, on human thymus T cells.

Sequencing was performed on thymocytes. This TCR was sampled from a boy under three years old with a congenital heart defect. The rearrangement joins TRBV29-1 to TRBJ1-2, with 7 nucleotides matching TRBD1. The CDR3 DNA reads as TGCAGCGTTGCCGACAGGGAGGACGGCTACACCTTC. It codes for CSVADREDGYTF.